Shown below are 24 T cell receptor beta chains from a single sample sequenced in a study of vaccination effects on CD4 cells after COVID-19. Isolating CD4+ T cells followed 9 to 10 days of culture. Clones were read by immunoSEQ multiplex PCR, and TCRdb kept only the in-frame ones, dropping some. Of about 25,000 clones in the sample, around 67% were seen once. Their cognate antigens are unknown. The sequencing used CD4+ T cells from PBMCs cultured without peptide, collected before COVID-19 vaccination. The source of these receptors is a human donor who received a COVID-19 vaccine.

The genes are TRBV4-1 and TRBJ1-2; D is possibly TRBD1 (5 bases). The CDR3 contains 17 residues. Looked up from germline, CDR1 is MGHRA and CDR2 is YSYEKL. The V end was cut by 0 bases, the J end by 4 bases, with 18 bases between. The CDR3 coding sequence is TGCGCCAGCAGCCAAGAGGGCCGGGGCAGCTGGGTCTATGGCTACACCTTC. Its protein product is CASSQEGRGSWVYGYTF.

The CDR3 loop reads CASNRGDGYTF. The CDR3, as DNA: TGTGCCAGCAACAGGGGGGATGGCTACACCTTC. The V gene is TRBV2, the J gene TRBJ1-2, with 8 bases that match TRBD1. J lost 6 bases, V lost 7 bases, and 1 base had no gene match. CDR3 length: 11 residues. Germline V lookup: CDR1 SNHLY, CDR2 FYNNEI. Full variable domain (missing parts from reference TRBV2 and TRBJ1-2): EPEVTQTPSHQVTQMGQEVILRCVPISNHLYFYWYRQILGQKVEFLVSFYNNEISEKSEIFDDQFSVERPDGSNFTLKIRSTKLEDSAMYFCASNRGDGYTFGSGTRLTVV.

This clone was counted a single time. V and J are TRBV9 and TRBJ2-5; D remains unclear. The V end lost 0 bases, the J end lost 0 bases, and 3 bases lay between the germline ends. The CDR3 runs to 13 residues. Germline CDR1 reads SGDLS; CDR2 reads YYNGEE. The CDR3, as DNA: TGTGCCAGCAGCGTAGCGGACCAAGAGACCCAGTACTTC. Translation gives CASSVADQETQYF.

V and J are TRBV24-1 and TRBJ2-7; 12 bases line up with TRBD2. CDR3 length: 14 amino acids. The ends lost 4 bases at V and 3 bases at J; junction bases unmatched: 0. The germline V gene has CDR1 KGHDR and CDR2 SFDVKD. CDR3 nucleotide sequence: TGTGCCACCAGTGAGACTAGCGGGAGCTACGAGCAGTACTTC. This encodes CATSETSGSYEQYF.

The chain carries TRBV5-4 and TRBJ2-1; 9 bases fit TRBD2. The ends lost 0 bases at V and 10 bases at J; junction bases unmatched: 5. There are 14 residues in the CDR3. CDR1 and CDR2 (germline): SGHNT, YYREEE (reference sequence). CDR3: CASSLDYAGGEQFF. Written as DNA, the CDR3 is TGTGCCAGCAGCTTGGACTATGCGGGAGGGGAGCAGTTCTTC. The variable domain in full, completed from reference TRBV5-4 and TRBJ2-1, reads ETGVTQSPTHLIKTRGQQVTLRCSSQSGHNTVSWYQQALGQGPQFIFQYYREEENGRGNFPPRFSGLQFPNYSSELNVNALELDDSALYLCASSLDYAGGEQFFGPGTRLTVL.

The chain couples TRBV5-6 to TRBJ2-4; 8 positions match TRBD1. Trimming at V came to 4 bases and at J to 0 bases, leaving 6 bases not matched to a gene. The germline CDR1 and CDR2 sequences are SGHDT and YYEEEE. The CDR3 length is 16 residues. The CDR3 bases are TGTGCCAGCAGCAGAAATGACAGGGGAGCCAAAAACATTCAGTACTTC. This encodes CASSRNDRGAKNIQYF.

The chain recombines TRBV6-6 with TRBJ2-1; 7 nucleotides align to TRBD1. V shed 5 bases and J 0 bases; nucleotides not matched to a gene: 13. In germline, CDR1 is MNHNY, CDR2 SVGAGI (reference sequence). The CDR3 contains 18 residues. The CDR3 reads CASSQTTGTLSSYNEQFF. The CDR3 DNA follows: TGTGCCAGCAGTCAAACGACAGGGACCCTTAGCTCCTACAATGAGCAGTTCTTC.

The chain is built from TRBV10-3 and TRBJ1-4; no reliable D call. CDR1 is ENHRY, CDR2 SYGVKD, per germline. The V and J ends lost 4 bases and 8 bases respectively, with 11 bases between them. The CDR3 is 13 residues long. Here the CDR3 DNA reads TGTGCCATCAGTGGGAGCCTGCAAGAAAAACTGTTTTTT. Translation gives CAISGSLQEKLFF.

This chain links TRBV3-1 (or the pseudogene TRBV3-2) with TRBJ1-3; D gene unclear. With 1 base removed from V and 4 bases from J, the gap between germline ends came to 5 bases. The germline CDR1 and CDR2 sequences are LGHDT and YNNKEL (reference sequence). CDR3 length: 13 residues. The CDR3 DNA reads TGTGCCAGCAGCCAAGTGGTGGGAAACACCATATATTTT. It codes for CASSQVVGNTIYF.

The CDR3 coding sequence is TGTGCCAGCAGTAATTTTCTGGGACCCTACGAGCAGTACTTC. Its protein is CASSNFLGPYEQYF. The rearrangement joins TRBV6-5 to TRBJ2-7; D is possibly TRBD1 or TRBD2 (5 bases each). The CDR3 loop spans 14 amino acids. Trimming shortened V by 5 bases and J by 2 bases, and 13 bases separated the two germline ends. Germline CDR1 is MNHEY and CDR2 is SVGAGI.

The chain is built from TRBV20-1 and TRBJ1-2; 8 bases fit TRBD1. The CDR3 runs 11 residues. The germline CDR1 and CDR2 sequences are DFQATT and SNEGSKA (reference sequence). V gave up 7 bases and J gave up 6 bases; unmatched junction bases: 4. The CDR3 is CSGSQGDGYTF. The CDR3 DNA reads TGCAGTGGGTCACAGGGGGATGGCTACACCTTC.

This clone has a single count. The DNA for the CDR3 is TGTGCCAGCAGCAAAGGATGGGGCGGTTCCTCCTACAATGAGCAGTTCTTC. This codes for CASSKGWGGSSYNEQFF. J is TRBJ2-1 and V is TRBV21-1; the table gives TRBD1 as D, unverified against the DNA. TRBV21-1 is labeled a pseudogene. The CDR3 extends over 17 amino acids.

The V and J genes are TRBV6-2 or TRBV6-3 and TRBJ2-5, with TRBD2 identical over 7 bases. Germline-derived CDR1 and CDR2 are MNHEY and SVGEGT. This CDR3 region has 15 residues. J gave up 5 bases and V 6 bases, and 12 bases lay outside the gene matches. In DNA, the CDR3 is TGTGCCAGCAGCACCCGGGGGAGGGTGCGGGAGACCCAGTACTTC. Encoded protein: CASSTRGRVRETQYF.

This chain connects TRBV14 to TRBJ2-7; possible D gene TRBD2, 6 bases. The V end lost 1 base, the J end lost 6 bases, and 13 bases lay between the germline ends. The CDR3 covers 14 residues. Germline CDR1 is SGHDN and CDR2 is FVKESK. The CDR3, as DNA: TGTGCCAGCAGCCAAGTTTCAGGGACTGGCGAGCAGTACTTC. Protein product: CASSQVSGTGEQYF.

This sequence joins TRBV2 and TRBJ2-3; 9 bases are shared with TRBD1. Germline CDR1 and CDR2: SNHLY and FYNNEI. The trim removed 2 bases at V and 4 bases at J, leaving 7 bases unmatched. The CDR3 totals 16 residues. CDR3 sequence reads: CASSEIGTGWADTQYF. In DNA, the CDR3 is TGTGCCAGCAGTGAAATAGGGACAGGGTGGGCAGATACGCAGTATTTT.

V usage is TRBV4-1 and J usage is TRBJ2-5; the D gene could be TRBD1 or TRBD2 (5 bases each). CDR3 length: 17 amino acids. CDR1 and CDR2 (germline): MGHRA, YSYEKL. The ends were cut back, 1 base at V and 4 bases at J, with 19 bases in the middle. This CDR3 reads CASSQGPPGPVVETQYF. The CDR3 bases are TGCGCCAGCAGCCAAGGGCCGCCGGGACCGGTGGTAGAGACCCAGTACTTC.

A few counts support this clone. The chain recombines TRBV3-1 (or the pseudogene TRBV3-2) with TRBJ1-6; the D gene is possibly TRBD1 (5 bases). The germline gives CDR1 LGHDT, CDR2 YNNKEL (reference sequence). The CDR3 spans 13 residues. V was pared by 8 bases and J by 2 bases, with 7 bases between. CDR3 sequence reads: CASADTYNSPLHF. The CDR3 nucleotides are TGTGCCAGCGCGGACACCTATAATTCACCCCTCCACTTT.

The V call is TRBV6-5, the J call TRBJ2-3, with D perhaps TRBD2 (6 bases). The germline gives CDR1 MNHEY, CDR2 SVGAGI. This CDR3 is 14 amino acids long. The V gene lost 7 bases and the J gene lost 2 bases, with 13 bases spanning the gap. The chain's CDR3 is CASTRGLSTDTQYF. As DNA, the CDR3 is TGTGCCAGCACCCGGGGACTTTCCACAGATACGCAGTATTTT.

The chain employs TRBV7-2 and TRBJ2-5; 8 bases fit TRBD1. The CDR3 has 14 residues. CDR1 SGHTA and CDR2 FQGNSA come from the germline V gene. V dropped 5 bases and J dropped 5; count of bases not matched to a gene: 7. CDR3 nucleotides: TGTGCCAGCAGCACCCGGACAGGGTGGGAGACCCAGTACTTC. Translating gives CASSTRTGWETQYF.

This clone has a handful of counts. This chain uses TRBV29-1 with TRBJ1-1; 7 bases match TRBD1. V trimming: 7 bases; J trimming: 1 base; junction bases outside the gene matches: 6. CDR1 is SQVTM, CDR2 ANQGSEA, per germline. CDR3 length equals 13 residues. The CDR3 loop reads CSASGQPNTEAFF. The CDR3 DNA follows: TGCAGCGCCTCGGGACAGCCGAACACTGAAGCTTTCTTT.

The chain employs TRBV5-4 and TRBJ1-6; the match to TRBD1 covers 7 bases. The CDR3 contains 16 residues. The J segment lost 8 bases and the V segment lost 4 bases, leaving 12 bases of the junction unmatched. CDR1 and CDR2 from the germline V gene are SGHNT and YYREEE (reference sequence). The CDR3, as DNA: TGTGCCAGCAGCACTGGACAGGCCGGTAGAGATTCACCCCTCCACTTT. Protein: CASSTGQAGRDSPLHF.

The chain employs TRBV6-2 or TRBV6-3 and TRBJ1-5, with D possibly matching TRBD1 (5 bases). The length of the CDR3 is 18 residues. Trimming pared 0 bases from V and 3 bases from J, leaving 18 bases between. Germline lookup yields CDR1 MNHEY and CDR2 SVGEGT. The CDR3 reads CASSYSPLGRALNQPQHF. The CDR3, as DNA: TGTGCCAGCAGTTACTCCCCCCTCGGCAGGGCCCTCAATCAGCCCCAGCATTTT.

This clone was found a few times. One end of the junction fails to match germline, which may point to a read error. The chain links TRBV7-7 to TRBJ2-2; the match to TRBD1 covers 8 bases. The CDR3 length is 17 residues. Germline V gene data show CDR1 as SSHAT and CDR2 as FNYEAQ (reference sequence). CDR3 amino acids: CASSLGGTGANTGELFF. In nucleotides, the CDR3 is TGTGCTAGCAGCTTAGGCGGGACAGGTGCGAACACCGGGGAGCTGTTTTTT.

The chain uses TRBV7-2 and TRBJ2-7, with D unclear. Trimming removed 2 bases at V and 0 bases at J, with 8 bases between. CDR3 length: 14 residues. Germline CDR1 SGHTA, CDR2 FQGNSA. CDR3 nucleotides: TGTGCCAGCAGCTTATCAGGTTTCTCCTACGAGCAGTACTTC. Its protein product is CASSLSGFSYEQYF. The whole variable domain, remainder taken from reference TRBV7-2 and TRBJ2-7, is GAGVSQSPSNKVTEKGKDVELRCDPISGHTALYWYRQSLGQGLEFLIYFQGNSAPDKSGLPSDRFSAERTGGSVSTLTIQRTQQEDSAVYLCASSLSGFSYEQYFGPGTRLTVT.